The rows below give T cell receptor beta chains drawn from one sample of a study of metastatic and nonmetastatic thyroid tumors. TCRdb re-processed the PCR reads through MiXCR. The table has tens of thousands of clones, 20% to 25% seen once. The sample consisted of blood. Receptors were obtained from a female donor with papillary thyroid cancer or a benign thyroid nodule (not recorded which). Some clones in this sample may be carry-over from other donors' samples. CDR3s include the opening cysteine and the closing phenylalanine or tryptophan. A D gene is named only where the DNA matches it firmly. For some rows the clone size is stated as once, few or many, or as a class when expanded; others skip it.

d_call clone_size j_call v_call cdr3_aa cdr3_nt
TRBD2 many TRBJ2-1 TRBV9 CASSVLAGGGNEQLF TGTGCCAGCAGCGTACTAGCGGGAGGCGGGAATGAGCAGCTCTTC
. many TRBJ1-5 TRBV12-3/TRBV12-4 CASSLARSYQPQHF TGTGCCAGCAGTTTAGCTAGGTCTTATCAGCCCCAGCATTTT
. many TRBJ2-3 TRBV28 CASSRGDGTDTQYF TGTGCCAGCAGTAGGGGGGACGGGACAGATACGCAGTATTTT
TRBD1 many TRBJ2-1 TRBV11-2 CASSPRQGLGNEQFF TGTGCCAGCAGCCCACGACAGGGGTTGGGCAATGAGCAGTTCTTC
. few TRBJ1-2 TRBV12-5 CASGLVYPGCGYTF TGTGCTAGTGGTTTGGTCTACCCAGGCTGCGGCTACACCTTC
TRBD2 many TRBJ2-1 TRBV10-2 CASAGLAGPPFF TGCGCCAGCGCGGGACTAGCCGGACCTCCGTTCTTC
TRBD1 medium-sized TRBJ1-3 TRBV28 CASSLAQGGGNTIYF TGTGCCAGCAGTTTGGCCCAGGGGGGTGGAAACACCATATATTTT
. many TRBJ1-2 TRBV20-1 CSASIGSYGYTF TGCAGTGCTAGCATAGGTTCATATGGCTACACCTTC
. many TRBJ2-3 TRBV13 CASSEFGRRTSSTDTQYF TGTGCCAGCAGCGAATTCGGGAGACGGACATCTAGCACAGATACGCAGTATTTT
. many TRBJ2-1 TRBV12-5 CASGLVLTGRSSYNEQFF TGTGCTAGTGGTTTGGTACTTACAGGGCGTAGCTCCTACAATGAGCAGTTCTTC
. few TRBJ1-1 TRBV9 CASTGSNTEAFF TGTGCCAGCACGGGCTCGAACACTGAAGCTTTCTTT
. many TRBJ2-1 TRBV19 CASSRFSRNEQFF TGTGCCAGTAGTCGATTTTCCCGCAATGAGCAGTTCTTC
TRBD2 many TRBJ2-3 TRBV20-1 CSARVPLAVTDTQYF TGCAGTGCACGAGTTCCTCTAGCGGTCACAGATACGCAGTATTTT
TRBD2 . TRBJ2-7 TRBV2 CARTDRGRSLYEQYF TGTGCCCGCACTGATCGCGGGAGATCCCTCTACGAGCAGTACTTC
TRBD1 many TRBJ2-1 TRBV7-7 CASSPQGIEQFF TGTGCTAGCAGCCCACAGGGGATTGAGCAGTTCTTC
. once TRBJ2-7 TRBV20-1 CCARSGVTRDEQYF TGCTGTGCTAGATCCGGGGTAACTAGGGATGAGCAGTACTTC
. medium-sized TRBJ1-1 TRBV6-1 CASRVGGGLMNTEAFF TGTGCCAGCAGAGTCGGTGGCGGTCTAATGAACACTGAAGCTTTCTTT
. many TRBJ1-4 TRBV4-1 CASSREGATNEKLFF TGCGCCAGCAGCCGAGAGGGGGCAACTAATGAAAAACTGTTTTTT
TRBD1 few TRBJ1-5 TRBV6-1 CASSEETGSNQPQHF TGTGCCAGCAGTGAGGAGACAGGGAGCAATCAGCCCCAGCATTTT
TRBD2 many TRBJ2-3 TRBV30 CAWMASGDTQYF TGTGCCTGGATGGCTAGCGGAGATACGCAGTATTTT
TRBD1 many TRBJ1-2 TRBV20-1 CSAKTPPGQGAGGYTF TGCAGTGCTAAGACCCCCCCGGGACAGGGGGCAGGTGGCTACACCTTC
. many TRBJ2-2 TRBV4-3 CASSPRGTNTGGLFF TGCGCCAGCAGCCCTAGGGGGACGAACACCGGGGGGCTGTTTTTT
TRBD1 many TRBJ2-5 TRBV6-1 CASISTQGGLETQYF TGTGCCAGCATCTCGACACAGGGGGGATTGGAGACCCAGTACTTC
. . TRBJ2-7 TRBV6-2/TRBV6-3 CASIDQGRGSSYEQYF TGTGCCAGCATCGATCAGGGGCGGGGGAGCTCCTACGAGCAGTACTTC
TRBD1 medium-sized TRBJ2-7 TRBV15 CATSGRGRRDEQYF TGTGCCACCAGCGGAAGGGGGCGCCGCGACGAGCAGTACTTC
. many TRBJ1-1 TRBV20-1 CSARDRGTEAFF TGCAGTGCTAGAGACAGAGGCACTGAAGCTTTCTTT
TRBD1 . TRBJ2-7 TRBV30 CAWNRDRRSEQYF TGTGCCTGGAACCGGGACAGGAGAAGCGAGCAGTACTTC
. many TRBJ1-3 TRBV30 CAWSVPGNTIYF TGTGCCTGGAGTGTACCCGGAAACACCATATATTTT
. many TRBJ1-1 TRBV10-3 CAIGWTLSTEAFF TGTGCCATCGGATGGACCCTGAGCACTGAAGCTTTCTTT
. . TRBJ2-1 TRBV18 CASSGLTSYNEQFF TGTGCCAGCTCGGGCCTGACTAGTTACAATGAGCAGTTCTTC
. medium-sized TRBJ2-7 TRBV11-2 CASSQTAGTYEQYF TGTGCCAGCAGCCAGACAGCGGGTACCTACGAGCAGTACTTC
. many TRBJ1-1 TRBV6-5 CASRTPITAAHRSTEAFF TGTGCCAGCAGAACACCTATCACAGCAGCACATAGGTCCACTGAAGCTTTCTTT
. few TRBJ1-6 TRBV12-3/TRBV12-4 CATRSSSYNSPLHF TGTGCCACTCGGTCGAGCTCCTATAATTCACCCCTCCACTTT
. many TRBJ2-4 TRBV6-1 CASRPQGTKNIQYF TGTGCCAGCAGACCCCAGGGAACCAAAAACATTCAGTACTTC